This T cell receptor (beta chain) was captured in a study of shared clonotypes between healthy human individuals. Study-level findings and limits: Incompleteness in sorted-subset sequencing, despite large depth, was shown by rarefaction. Relative to memory subsets, naive subsets generally showed larger estimated richness.

There are 15 residues in the CDR3. Germline values: CDR1 MNHEY, CDR2 SMNVEV (reference sequence). With V trimmed by 6 bases and J by 7 bases, 8 bases remained unmatched. Comment on this clone: The antigen remains unidentified.

The split of CD4+ cells yielded CD45RA+ naive and CD45RA-negative memory subsets. The data were produced by immunoSEQ multiplex PCR, yet TCRdb's version contains in-frame clones alone and is incomplete. The repertoire consists of approximately 700,000 clones, with around four fifths occurring once and the leading ten covering 1.5% to 2%. This chain connects TRBV27 to TRBJ2-2, with TRBD2 identical over 10 bases. This TCR derives from a woman aged 30 to 39 in good health. The sample consisted of memory CD4+ T cells sorted from blood. The subset: CD45RA-negative fraction. The CDR3 nucleotides are TGTGCCAGCAGGGCGAGCGGGAGGGCCAGCGGGGAGCTGTTTTTT. Translating it yields CASRASGRASGELFF.